A single sample is the source of the 8 T cell receptor beta chains below, sequenced in a study of T-cell memory formation after mild COVID-19. TCRdb ran MiXCR on the 5' RACE reads and lists one entry per CDR3 protein. The table includes about 400,000 distinct CDR3 sequences, around 14% detected once. The sequencing input was PBMCs or a T cell subset sorted from them (not recorded which). The receptor set was obtained from a man younger than 30 who had mild COVID-19 (a few samples of this study predate the infection). Cell type and time point are not known.

V gene TRBV7-2 combines with J gene TRBJ2-6; no clear D. Trimming removed 5 bases at V and 3 bases at J, with 11 bases between. There are 15 residues in the CDR3. Looked up from germline, CDR1 is SGHTA and CDR2 is FQGNSA. CDR3 region: CASSPYKVGANVLTF. The CDR3 DNA reads as TGTGCCAGCAGCCCGTACAAGGTTGGGGCCAACGTCCTGACTTTC.

In this sample, this clonotype turned up many times. The chain is built from TRBV10-3 and TRBJ1-2, with D possibly matching TRBD1 (6 bases). Trimming stripped 0 bases from V and 4 bases from J, with 9 bases between. Germline V lookup: CDR1 ENHRY, CDR2 SYGVKD. CDR3 length: 14 residues. CDR3 protein: CAISESEGGYGYTF. CDR3 sequence (DNA): TGTGCCATCAGTGAGTCGGAGGGGGGCTATGGCTACACCTTC.

This clonotype showed up just a few times. This chain joins TRBV9 and TRBJ1-1; weak D call: TRBD1 (6 bases). CDR1 and CDR2 from the germline V gene are SGDLS and YYNGEE. V lost 0 bases to trimming and J lost 10 bases, with 16 bases between them. The CDR3 is made up of 14 amino acids. Here the CDR3 reads CASSVEPGAQSAFF. The CDR3 nucleotides read TGTGCCAGCAGCGTAGAACCAGGGGCCCAGTCAGCTTTCTTT. The whole variable domain, remainder taken from reference TRBV9 and TRBJ1-1, is DSGVTQTPKHLITATGQRVTLRCSPRSGDLSVYWYQQSLDQGLQFLIQYYNGEERAKGNILERFSAQQFPDLHSELNLSSLELGDSALYFCASSVEPGAQSAFFGQGTRLTVV.

This clonotype was counted only a few times. This chain links TRBV18 with TRBJ2-2; D remains ambiguous. Germline V gene data show CDR1 as KGHSH and CDR2 as LQKENI. This CDR3 has 15 residues. V gave up 4 bases and J gave up 4 bases, with 13 bases separating them. The CDR3: CASSLQDSSTGELFF. The CDR3, as DNA: TGTGCCAGCTCACTTCAGGATAGCAGCACCGGGGAGCTGTTTTTT.

The sample holds a few counts of this clonotype. The chain carries TRBV6-1 and TRBJ1-1; 9 bases are a match to TRBD1. Trimming at V came to 4 bases and at J to 3 bases, leaving 6 bases not matched to a gene. The CDR3 covers 15 residues. The germline V gene encodes CDR1 MNHNS and CDR2 SASEGT. This CDR3 is CASSVPDRGYTEAFF. DNA for the CDR3: TGTGCCAGCAGTGTCCCCGACAGGGGGTACACTGAAGCTTTCTTT.

This clonotype has a handful of counts. The chain employs TRBV5-1 and TRBJ1-4; TRBD1 matches 7 bases. Germline values: CDR1 SGHRS, CDR2 YFSETQ. The CDR3 has 18 amino acids. V trimming: 1 base; J trimming: 10 bases; junction bases outside the gene matches: 19. CDR3 region: CASSLSFRFDRDGAKLFF. The CDR3 coding sequence is TGCGCCAGCAGCTTGTCGTTCAGATTCGACAGGGACGGTGCAAAACTGTTTTTT.

The chain is built from TRBV4-1 and TRBJ1-1; 10 nucleotides align to TRBD1. This CDR3 is built from 16 residues. Germline CDR1 reads MGHRA; CDR2 reads YSYEKL. V trimming: 4 bases; J trimming: 3 bases; junction bases outside the gene matches: 8. DNA of the CDR3: TGCGCCAGCAGCCTCGGGACAGGGGAGGGATACACTGAAGCTTTCTTT. Protein product: CASSLGTGEGYTEAFF.

This clonotype was detected only a few times. The CDR3 region is CASWRQGTYEQYF. In DNA, the CDR3 is TGTGCCAGCTGGAGACAGGGTACCTACGAGCAGTACTTC. The V call is TRBV12-3 or TRBV12-4, the J call TRBJ2-7; 7 nucleotides agree with TRBD1. The CDR3 has 13 amino acids. The V and J ends lost 8 bases and 2 bases, in that order; junction bases with no gene match: 6.